One and the same sample provided the 10 T cell receptor beta chains below, sequenced in a study of blood T cell repertoires in COVID-19. Sequencing was performed with immunoSEQ multiplex PCR; in TCRdb, only in-frame clones are kept and a portion is missing. The sample lists about 190,000 clones, roughly 80% seen once, with about 13% in the top ten. The sample consisted of peripheral blood. The source of these receptors is a man over 45 who had recovered from COVID-19.

The chain employs TRBV6-5 and TRBJ2-7; 9 bases are a match to TRBD1. Trimming at V came to 7 bases and at J to 5 bases, leaving 12 bases not matched to a gene. CDR3 length: 15 amino acids. The germline V gene encodes CDR1 MNHEY and CDR2 SVGAGI. CDR3 DNA: TGTGCCAGCACCGCCCCGGGACAGGGCAGCGACGAGCAGTACTTC. Translated: CASTAPGQGSDEQYF.

This chain links TRBV12-2 with TRBJ2-7; the table calls TRBD1, which could not be checked here. TRBV12-2 is annotated as a pseudogene. CDR3 length: 14 amino acids. The DNA of the CDR3 is TGTGCAAGTCGCTTCGCACAGGGTCCCTACGAGCAGTACTTC. Amino acids: CASRFAQGPYEQYF.

The V and J genes are TRBV19 and TRBJ2-2; 8 nucleotides match TRBD2. J gave up 6 bases and V 3 bases, and 6 bases lay outside the gene matches. The CDR3 covers 15 residues. Germline lookup yields CDR1 LNHDA and CDR2 SQIVND (reference sequence). As DNA, the CDR3 is TGTGCCAGTAGTATTGCCAGCGGGAGCGCCGGGGAGCTGTTTTTT. It encodes CASSIASGSAGELFF.

CDR3 amino acids: CAISEQGTEAFF. The CDR3 region has the DNA TGTGCCATCAGTGAACAGGGAACTGAAGCTTTCTTT. The gene calls are TRBV10-3 and TRBJ1-1; perhaps TRBD1 as D (6 bases). Trimming stripped 3 bases from V and 5 bases from J, with 7 bases between. The CDR3 loop spans 12 amino acids. Germline CDR1 ENHRY, CDR2 SYGVKD.

The chain is built from TRBV7-2 and TRBJ1-2; D ambiguous. Trimming shortened V by 4 bases and J by 8 bases, and 11 bases separated the two germline ends. The CDR3 has 12 amino acids. Germline V gives CDR1 SGHTA, CDR2 FQGNSA. The CDR3 is CASSSDAGGYTF. CDR3 sequence (DNA): TGTGCCAGCAGCTCCGACGCGGGGGGCTACACCTTC.

The V gene is TRBV10-1, the J gene TRBJ2-5; unclear D gene. The CDR3 has 13 residues. From germline, CDR1 is WNHNN and CDR2 SYGVQD (reference sequence). Trimming cost V 0 bases and J 5 bases, with 7 bases left between them. In DNA, the CDR3 is TGCGCCAGCAGTGAGTCGGGCAGGGAGACCCAGTACTTC. It yields the protein CASSESGRETQYF.

The chain recombines TRBV6-6 with TRBJ2-7, with D possibly TRBD2 on 5 matching bases. The V end lost 8 bases, the J end lost 3 bases, and 11 bases lay between the germline ends. CDR3 length: 12 amino acids. Germline assignment: CDR1 MNHNY and CDR2 SVGAGI (reference sequence). The CDR3 here is CASGLAGYEQYF. In DNA, the CDR3 is TGTGCCAGCGGCCTAGCTGGCTACGAGCAGTACTTC.

There are a few counts of this clone. The J gene is TRBJ1-4, the V gene TRBV19, with a possible D match to TRBD1 (6 bases). Trimming cost V 5 bases and J 0 bases, with 13 bases left between them. Germline values: CDR1 LNHDA, CDR2 SQIVND (reference sequence). The CDR3 length is 16 residues. The CDR3: CASSATGYTTNEKLFF. CDR3 coding DNA: TGTGCCAGTAGTGCGACAGGCTATACAACTAATGAAAAACTGTTTTTT.

The J gene is TRBJ2-3, the V gene TRBV27; D remains unclear. Per germline, CDR1 MNHEY and CDR2 SMNVEV (reference sequence). The length of the CDR3 is 15 residues. V dropped 5 bases and J dropped 3 bases, with 15 bases sitting between them. In nucleotides, the CDR3 is TGTGCCAGCAGTCGGAGTTTCTCCGTTACAGATACGCAGTATTTT. This gives the protein CASSRSFSVTDTQYF.

This chain connects TRBV27 to TRBJ2-5; 9 bases are shared with TRBD1. Germline values: CDR1 MNHEY, CDR2 SMNVEV (reference sequence). The CDR3 consists of 13 residues. The J segment lost 5 bases and the V segment lost 6 bases, leaving 4 bases of the junction unmatched. This CDR3 reads CASRGQGMETQYF. Here the CDR3 DNA reads TGTGCCAGCAGGGGACAGGGAATGGAGACCCAGTACTTC.